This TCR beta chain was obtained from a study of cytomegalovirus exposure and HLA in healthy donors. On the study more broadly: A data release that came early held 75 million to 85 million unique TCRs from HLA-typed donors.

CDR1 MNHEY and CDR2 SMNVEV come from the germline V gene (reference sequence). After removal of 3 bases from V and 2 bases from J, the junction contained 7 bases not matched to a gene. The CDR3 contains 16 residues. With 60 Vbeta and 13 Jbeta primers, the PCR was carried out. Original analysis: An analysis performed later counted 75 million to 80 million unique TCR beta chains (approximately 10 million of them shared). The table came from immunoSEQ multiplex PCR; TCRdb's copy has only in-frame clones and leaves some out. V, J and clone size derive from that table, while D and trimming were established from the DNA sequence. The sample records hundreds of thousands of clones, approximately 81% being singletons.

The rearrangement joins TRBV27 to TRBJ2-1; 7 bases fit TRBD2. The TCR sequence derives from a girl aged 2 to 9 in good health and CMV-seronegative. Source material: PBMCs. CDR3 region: CASSFFSAGAYNEQFF. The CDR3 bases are TGTGCCAGCAGTTTCTTTTCTGCGGGAGCCTACAATGAGCAGTTCTTC.